This TCR beta chain was identified during a study of shared clonotypes between healthy human individuals (dated by TCRdb to the early 2020s). For the wider study: The cohort included three men and a couple of women between 18 and 49 years of age. Between about 0.85 and 10 billion PBMCs per donor were obtained by leukapheresis. To estimate repertoire size and how much clonotype sharing occurs between individuals, the study deeply sequenced the blood TCR repertoires of several healthy adults. Libraries were prepared and TCR repertoires were sequenced by different laboratories using diverse techniques, in order to increase sequencing depth and limit assay-specific biases. For each donor, CD4 naive and CD4 memory were each given three plates, CD8 naive was given two plates, and CD8 memory was given one plate. Study-wide findings and limitations: Pairwise subsampling led to the expectation that sequencing depth would affect the degree of clonotype sharing among donors. Sampling was restricted to blood, and TCR repertoires in tissue are likely to differ from TCR repertoires in blood. When a handful of donors were compared, the shared fraction of clonotypes was around 5% for naive CD4, 3% to 4% for naive CD8, more than 2% for memory CD4, and 0.4% for memory CD8. Because the study included a small number of donors, the genetic and exposure-history diversity represented was limited. Estimated clonotype richness was generally larger for naive than for memory subsets. Incomplete sequencing was indicated by rarefaction of sorted-subset datasets, despite the large sequencing depth. Compared with non-shared clonotypes, clonotypes shared by all four sorted-subset donors had higher generation probabilities.

Using the deep immunoSEQ assay, multiplex PCR amplified TCR CDR3 regions from genomic DNA. Extracted genomic DNA from each cell subset was distributed evenly across all wells of several immunoSEQ 96-well plates, and each plate was treated as a replicate. For sorted subsets, each replicate PCR was loaded with 150 to 250 ng genomic DNA, equivalent to 30,000 or so T cell genomes. Purified libraries were quantified with a Qubit 3.0 fluorometer, sized on a Bioanalyzer 2100, and re-quantified with the KAPA Library Quantification kit. Each immunoSEQ 96-well plate was sequenced on its own single-read 150-cycle Illumina NextSeq 550 flow cell. The source study handled its data this way. Because the immunoSEQ output included only junctional sequences and no quality scores, the filtering could not be the same as the filtering used for full-length reads. To assign V/J genes and CDR3, sequences were annotated using PyIR, a Python wrapper for IgBLAST v1.9, with IMGT germline references. Any read was removed if the V/J assignment was weak (E-value above 1e-6), the CDR3 was missing, or the read contained stop codons, out-of-frame junctions, or ambiguous translated residues. A V3J clonotype was defined by an identical inferred V gene, J gene, and CDR3 amino acid sequence. Percentage overlap between repertoires was computed as shared unique clonotypes divided by the size of the smaller repertoire. RTK rarefaction, the Chao1 estimator, and Recon v2.1 estimates of unobserved clonotypes were used to assess repertoire richness. For all TCRbeta clonotypes obtained by the gDNA method from a few donors, generation probabilities were computed with OLGA. In TCRdb, the immuneACCESS table is reduced to in-frame sequences with V and J assigned. These tables do not hold every clone; where another copy was compared, an unresolved V gene accounts for under half, and the others remain unexplained. V and J calls and clone size come straight from that table; D and trimming were deduced from the DNA. The sample contains about 110,000 clones, around 66% of them found a single time. The ten largest clones take up about 22% of the sample.

The donors were healthy, HIV-negative adults who had no recently reported acute infections or vaccinations. Every donor was a Caucasian adult living in Nashville, Tennessee, USA. CD8 memory samples consisted of magnetically selected CD45RO+ cells combined with CCR7-negative CD45RA+ effector memory (TemRA) cells. After blood collection by leukapheresis, PBMCs were isolated using Ficoll-Histopaque density gradient centrifugation and then cryopreserved in the vapor phase of liquid nitrogen. Analytical flow cytometry was used to check the purity and quantity of every magnetically sorted T cell population. From each sorted fraction, genomic DNA was isolated and quantified by UV absorbance on a Nanodrop 2000c. V and J are trimmed by 8 bases and 6 bases, and the gene matches miss 7 bases of the junction. Inclusive of the bounding cysteine and phenylalanine, the CDR3 is 14 residues long. The CDR3 DNA has 42 bases and is translated from base 1. The germline V gene provides CDR1 MNHEY and CDR2 SVGAGI.

This clone appeared a few times. The antigen this receptor binds is unknown. Base quality data are lacking; no much larger clone is found one base away. The sequencing input was memory CD8+ T cells sorted from blood. In light of the paper, this sample's cell subset or site label describes: CD45RO+ cells pooled with CCR7-negative TemRA cells. The sequence is built from TRBV6-5 and TRBJ2-2, and 9 junction bases match TRBD2. The sequence was obtained from a woman aged 25 to 39 in good health. CDR3 reads: CASASGTGAGELFF. The nucleotides read TGTGCCAGCGCTAGCGGGACTGGGGCCGGGGAGCTGTTTTTT.